The present entry profiles one TCR beta chain with its context. The V segment lost 6 bases and the J segment 5 bases; nucleotides outside the gene matches: 6. Germline lookup yields CDR1 MGHRA and CDR2 YSYEKL. The CDR3 has 13 amino acids. Some clones are missing from TCRdb's copy, which holds only in-frame ones; the method was immunoSEQ multiplex PCR. The repertoire has about 67,000 clones, 90% to 95% of them found once; the top ten carry approximately 1.6%. This record belongs to a study of T cell changes during pregnancy in multiple sclerosis. The clonotype originates from a female donor in good health, enrolled as a control in a pregnancy study. V is TRBV4-1 and J is TRBJ2-5, with TRBD1 matching 7 bases. The sequencing here drew on peripheral blood, taken in the first trimester of pregnancy. The CDR3 protein is CASRPTGWETQYF. The CDR3 DNA reads as TGCGCCAGCAGGCCGACAGGGTGGGAGACCCAGTACTTC.